The sequence of this T cell receptor beta chain was determined in a study of cytomegalovirus exposure and HLA in healthy donors. Germline CDR1 and CDR2: KGHSH and LQKENI. The CDR3 runs 17 residues. After removal of 4 bases from V and 1 base from J, the junction contained 9 bases not matched to a gene. It was with 60 Vbeta and 13 Jbeta primers that the PCR ran. Clones were read by immunoSEQ multiplex PCR, and TCRdb kept only the in-frame ones, dropping some. The profile shows approximately 240,000 clones, roughly 87% of them singletons. V usage is TRBV18 and J usage is TRBJ1-2, with 10 positions matching TRBD1. The sequencing input was PBMCs. The clonotype was recovered from a woman in her thirties or forties in good health and CMV-seropositive. The CDR3 region is CASSHNTGTGVNYGYTF. CDR3 nucleotide sequence: TGTGCCAGCTCACACAACACTGGGACAGGGGTTAACTATGGCTACACCTTC.